The 21 T cell receptor beta chains listed next were all sequenced from one sample in a study of T cell changes during pregnancy in multiple sclerosis. Method: immunoSEQ multiplex PCR; TCRdb's copy keeps in-frame clones and lacks some. The data show 25,000 to 35,000 clones, roughly nine tenths seen once. The specimen was CD4+ T cells from peripheral blood mononuclear cells, collected in the second trimester of pregnancy. The receptors were sampled from a female donor in good health, enrolled as a control in a pregnancy study.

V is TRBV27 and J is TRBJ2-1; TRBD1 matches at 9 bases. CDR3 length equals 13 residues. The germline V gene has CDR1 MNHEY and CDR2 SMNVEV (reference sequence). The V segment lost 6 bases and the J segment 8 bases; nucleotides outside the gene matches: 5. The CDR3 bases are TGTGCCAGCAGATCACAGGGGGCCTATGAGCAGTTCTTC. Translation gives CASRSQGAYEQFF.

The chain joins TRBV7-8 to TRBJ2-3; D call uncertain. CDR1 is SGHVS, CDR2 FQNEAQ, per germline. Trimming removed 5 bases at V and 6 bases at J, with 18 bases between. This CDR3 is built from 15 residues. For the CDR3, the DNA is TGTGCCAGCAGCCCCCGCCCCCCAACACAGGATACGCAGTATTTT. It is translated as CASSPRPPTQDTQYF.

The chain links TRBV15 to TRBJ2-3, with TRBD2 identical over 9 bases. CDR1 is LNHNV, CDR2 YYDKDF, per germline (reference sequence). The CDR3 sequence is 14 residues long. J lost 4 bases, V lost 6 bases, and 5 bases had no gene match. CDR3 bases: TGTGCCACCAGGCGGGAGGGAGGGGCAGATACGCAGTATTTT. Translated: CATRREGGADTQYF.

The chain combines TRBV7-6 with TRBJ2-2, with a weak D call TRBD1 (5 bases). V was pared by 4 bases and J by 0 bases, with 6 bases between. CDR3 size: 14 residues. The germline V gene has CDR1 SGHVS and CDR2 FNYEAQ. The CDR3 loop reads CASSSTANTGELFF. The CDR3, as DNA: TGTGCCAGCAGCTCGACAGCGAACACCGGGGAGCTGTTTTTT.

The V gene is TRBV29-1, the J gene TRBJ1-1; the D gene is possibly TRBD1 (6 bases). Between the trimmed V and J ends, which lost 0 bases and 4 bases, there was a span of 9 bases. Germline lookup yields CDR1 SQVTM and CDR2 ANQGSEA. This CDR3 has 13 residues. CDR3 DNA: TGCAGCGTTGAAGATAGGGGGGGCACTGAAGCTTTCTTT. Its protein is CSVEDRGGTEAFF.

The chain combines TRBV6-5 with TRBJ2-7; tentative D call: TRBD2 (7 bases). V lost 3 bases, J lost 2 bases, and 11 bases lay in between. CDR1 MNHEY and CDR2 SVGAGI come from the germline V gene. This CDR3 spans 14 amino acids. The CDR3 sequence is CASSYGGATYEQYF. CDR3 sequence (DNA): TGTGCCAGCAGTTATGGGGGGGCTACCTACGAGCAGTACTTC.

The sample holds one count of this clone. V gene TRBV10-3 combines with J gene TRBJ2-2; tentative D call: TRBD2 (5 bases). Germline V CDR1 and CDR2: ENHRY, SYGVKD. The CDR3 totals 13 residues. V lost 3 bases and J lost 8, with 10 bases in between. For the CDR3, the DNA is TGTGCCATCAGTGAAGTTCTAGCAGGGGAGCTGTTTTTT. Its protein product is CAISEVLAGELFF.

The V gene is TRBV2, the J gene TRBJ1-1, with TRBD1 identical over 8 bases. CDR1 and CDR2 (germline): SNHLY, FYNNEI. The length of the CDR3 is 15 residues. V trimming: 1 base; J trimming: 5 bases; junction bases outside the gene matches: 6. The CDR3 DNA reads TGTGCCAGCAGTGAAGTCCGGACAGGGTGGACTGAAGCTTTCTTT. It yields the protein CASSEVRTGWTEAFF.

The chain joins TRBV6-5 to TRBJ2-7; a weak D match, TRBD2 (6 bases). CDR1 and CDR2 (germline): MNHEY, SVGAGI. The CDR3 extends over 15 amino acids. Trimming took off 2 bases at V and 3 bases at J, with 14 bases between the two ends. CDR3 sequence (DNA): TGTGCCAGCAGTTACGGGAGGACGGTAAACTACGAGCAGTACTTC. This codes for CASSYGRTVNYEQYF.

This chain connects TRBV2 to TRBJ1-2; 7 nucleotides align to TRBD1. There are 14 residues in the CDR3. CDR1 and CDR2 (germline): SNHLY, FYNNEI. The J segment lost 8 bases and the V segment lost 4 bases, leaving 10 bases of the junction unmatched. The CDR3 is CASSGVTGSDGYTF. The CDR3 bases are TGTGCCAGCAGTGGGGTGACAGGGTCGGACGGCTACACCTTC.

J is TRBJ2-1 and V is TRBV7-2; 15 positions agree with TRBD2. The CDR3 totals 17 residues. The V and J ends lost 5 bases and 8 bases, in that order; junction bases with no gene match: 10. Per germline, CDR1 SGHTA and CDR2 FQGNSA. For the CDR3, the DNA is TGTGCCAGCAGCCCTGGACTAGCGGGGGGGAGGGGCCATGAGCAGTTCTTC. It codes for CASSPGLAGGRGHEQFF.

The rearrangement joins TRBV5-1 to TRBJ2-1; 8 bases are a match to TRBD2. After removal of 2 bases from V and 7 bases from J, the junction contained 5 bases not matched to a gene. The CDR3 length is 14 residues. The germline CDR1 and CDR2 sequences are SGHRS and YFSETQ. CDR3 amino acids: CASSLGSGANEQFF. In nucleotides, the CDR3 is TGCGCCAGCAGCTTAGGTAGCGGGGCTAATGAGCAGTTCTTC.

The V call is TRBV6-1, the J call TRBJ2-3; the D gene is possibly TRBD2 (5 bases). This CDR3 comprises 13 residues. Germline V lookup: CDR1 MNHNS, CDR2 SASEGT. Trimming removed 5 bases from V and 4 bases from J, with 10 bases in between. The CDR3 reads CASSIFGADTQYF. The DNA of the CDR3 is TGTGCCAGCAGTATTTTCGGGGCAGATACGCAGTATTTT.

V and J are TRBV7-9 and TRBJ1-4, with 11 bases that match TRBD1. The CDR3 has 15 amino acids. CDR1 is SEHNR and CDR2 is FQNEAQ in the germline V gene (reference sequence). With 4 bases clipped from V and 6 bases from J, the junction kept 4 bases outside the gene matches. In DNA, the CDR3 is TGTGCCAGCAGCTCTCGGACAGGGGGCTATGAAAAACTGTTTTTT. The encoded protein is CASSSRTGGYEKLFF.

This chain joins TRBV18 and TRBJ2-2; D is unclear. V was shortened by 1 base and J by 3 bases, with 6 bases between the two germline ends. CDR3 size: 14 residues. Germline CDR1 is KGHSH and CDR2 is LQKENI. The CDR3 DNA follows: TGTGCCAGCTCACCACTCGCGGACACCGGGGAGCTGTTTTTT. It specifies CASSPLADTGELFF.

This chain uses TRBV27 with TRBJ1-2, with TRBD1 identical over 8 bases. The junction had 5 bases not matched to a gene; V was cut back by 5 bases and J by 3 bases. The CDR3 has 14 residues. Germline loops: CDR1 MNHEY, CDR2 SMNVEV (reference sequence). The CDR3 sequence: CASSPPTGDYGYTF. DNA of the CDR3: TGTGCCAGCAGTCCGCCGACAGGGGACTATGGCTACACCTTC.

The chain uses TRBV5-1 and TRBJ1-6, with D perhaps matching TRBD1 (6 bases). Trimming pared 0 bases from V and 7 bases from J, leaving 11 bases between. This CDR3 comprises 15 residues. Looked up from germline, CDR1 is SGHRS and CDR2 is YFSETQ. CDR3 sequence reads: CASSLATGTNSPLHF. The CDR3 DNA reads TGCGCCAGCAGCTTGGCTACAGGGACGAATTCACCCCTCCACTTT. Full variable domain (rest looked up from reference TRBV5-1 and TRBJ1-6): KAGVTQTPRYLIKTRGQQVTLSCSPISGHRSVSWYQQTPGQGLQFLFEYFSETQRNKGNFPGRFSGRQFSNSRSEMNVSTLELGDSALYLCASSLATGTNSPLHFGNGTRLTVT.

J is TRBJ2-1 and V is TRBV5-1; 9 bases fit TRBD1. The trim removed 9 bases at V and 3 bases at J, leaving 10 bases unmatched. The CDR3 contains 15 residues. Per germline, CDR1 SGHRS and CDR2 YFSETQ. CDR3 sequence: CATSPRDRDYNEQFF. In DNA, the CDR3 is TGCGCCACCTCCCCCCGGGACAGGGACTACAATGAGCAGTTCTTC.

The CDR3 DNA sequence: TGTGCCAGCAGTGTCTTAGGAGGCTCCTACAATGAGCAGTTCTTC. Translation gives CASSVLGGSYNEQFF. The chain combines TRBV6-4 with TRBJ2-1; D perhaps matches TRBD2 (5 bases). The germline V gene has CDR1 MRHNA and CDR2 SNTAGT. V gave up 4 bases and J gave up 0 bases, with 10 bases separating them. The CDR3 covers 15 residues.

The J gene is TRBJ1-1, the V gene TRBV4-2, with D unresolved. Deletions cut 3 bases from V and 0 bases from J, with 8 bases between. Germline CDR1 and CDR2: LGHNA and YNFKEQ. The CDR3 has 14 residues. The CDR3 region has the DNA TGTGCCAGCAGCCAGGAGGGCCTGAACACTGAAGCTTTCTTT. It encodes CASSQEGLNTEAFF.

V is TRBV15 and J is TRBJ2-3, with 10 positions matching TRBD2. The junction had 10 bases not matched to a gene; V was cut back by 6 bases and J by 4 bases. Germline CDR1 LNHNV, CDR2 YYDKDF (reference sequence). The CDR3 has 16 amino acids. CDR3 in DNA: TGTGCCACCAGTAAAGATAGCGGGAGGAGGGCAGATACGCAGTATTTT. It yields the protein CATSKDSGRRADTQYF.